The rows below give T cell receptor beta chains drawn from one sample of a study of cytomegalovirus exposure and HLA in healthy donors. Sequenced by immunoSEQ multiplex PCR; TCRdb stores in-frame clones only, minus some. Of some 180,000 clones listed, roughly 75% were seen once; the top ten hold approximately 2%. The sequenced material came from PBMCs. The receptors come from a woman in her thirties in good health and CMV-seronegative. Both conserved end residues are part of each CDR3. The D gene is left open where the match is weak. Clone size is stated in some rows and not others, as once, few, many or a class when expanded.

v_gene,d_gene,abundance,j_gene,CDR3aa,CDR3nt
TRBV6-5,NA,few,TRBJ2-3,CASRTSSPNTDTQYF,TGTGCCAGCAGAACCTCTAGTCCGAACACAGATACGCAGTATTTT
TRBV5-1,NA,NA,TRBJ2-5,CASSLVPGVQETQYF,TGCGCCAGCAGCTTGGTGCCAGGGGTTCAAGAGACCCAGTACTTC
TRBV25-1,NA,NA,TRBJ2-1,CASSGDTRSYNEQFF,TGTGCCAGCAGTGGGGACACCCGCTCCTACAATGAGCAGTTCTTC
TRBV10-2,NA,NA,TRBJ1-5,CASSLPGINQPQHF,TGCGCCAGCAGCCTCCCGGGGATCAATCAGCCCCAGCATTTT
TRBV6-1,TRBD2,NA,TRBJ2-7,CATSGTTTYEQYF,TGTGCCACCTCCGGGACTACAACATACGAGCAGTACTTC
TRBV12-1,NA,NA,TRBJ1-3,CASRPGQRGHKSSGNTIYF,TGTGCCAGCCGGCCGGGCCAGCGGGGACATAAGAGCTCTGGAAACACCATATATTTT
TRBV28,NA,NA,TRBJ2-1,CASREPVAEQFF,TGTGCCAGCAGAGAGCCCGTTGCTGAGCAGTTCTTC
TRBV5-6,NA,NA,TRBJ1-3,CASSLRRGLYGNTIYF,TGTGCCAGCAGCTTACGGAGGGGATTATACGGAAACACCATATATTTT
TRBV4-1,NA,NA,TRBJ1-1,CASSQVGGRNTEAFF,TGCGCCAGCAGCCAAGTCGGGGGGCGAAACACTGAAGCTTTCTTT
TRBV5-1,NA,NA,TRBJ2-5,CASSFPGGARWETQYF,TGCGCCAGCAGCTTTCCTGGGGGGGCTCGTTGGGAGACCCAGTACTTC
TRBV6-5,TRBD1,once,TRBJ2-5,CASSYSGTGDETQYF,TGTGCCAGCAGTTACTCCGGGACAGGGGACGAGACCCAGTACTTC
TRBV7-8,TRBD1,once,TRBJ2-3,CASRRTARGLTDTQYF,TGTGCCAGCAGACGGACAGCCAGGGGGCTCACAGATACGCAGTATTTT
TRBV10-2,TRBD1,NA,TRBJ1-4,CASSESRLTGELFF,TGCGCCAGCAGTGAGTCCAGACTAACAGGGGAACTGTTTTTT
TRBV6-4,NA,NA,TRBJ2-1,CASSARFGNEQFF,TGTGCCAGCAGTGCTAGGTTCGGCAATGAGCAGTTCTTC
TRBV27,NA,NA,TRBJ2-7,CASSLRVMYEQYF,TGTGCCAGCAGTTTGCGGGTTATGTACGAGCAGTACTTC
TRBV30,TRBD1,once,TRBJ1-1,CAWVPGQAEAFF,TGTGCCTGGGTACCGGGACAGGCTGAAGCTTTCTTT
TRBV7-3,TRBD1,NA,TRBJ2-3,CASSLRGGGDTQYF,TGTGCCAGCAGCTTAAGAGGGGGCGGAGATACGCAGTATTTT
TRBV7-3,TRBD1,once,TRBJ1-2,CASSLAGQGYGYTF,TGTGCCAGCAGTCTCGCTGGACAGGGATATGGCTACACCTTC
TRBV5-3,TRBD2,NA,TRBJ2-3,CARSWDLAGQKTSTDTQYF,TGTGCCAGAAGCTGGGACCTAGCGGGGCAAAAAACTAGCACAGATACGCAGTATTTT
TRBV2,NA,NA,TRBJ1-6,CASRGTENSPLHF,TGTGCCAGCCGGGGGACGGAGAATTCACCCCTCCACTTT
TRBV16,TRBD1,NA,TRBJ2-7,CASSPRTGGAYEQYF,TGTGCCAGCAGCCCCCGGACAGGGGGCGCCTACGAGCAGTACTTC
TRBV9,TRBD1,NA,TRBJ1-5,CASSETGGFQPQHF,TGTGCCAGCAGCGAAACAGGGGGTTTTCAGCCCCAGCATTTT
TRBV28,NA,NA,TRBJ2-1,CASSFGSTANEQFF,TGTGCCAGCAGTTTCGGGTCAACGGCGAATGAGCAGTTCTTC
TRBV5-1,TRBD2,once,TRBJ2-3,CASSLEVAGEDTQYF,TGCGCCAGCAGCTTGGAGGTAGCGGGGGAAGATACGCAGTATTTT
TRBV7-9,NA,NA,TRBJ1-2,CASSLVSQNYGYTF,TGTGCCAGCAGCCTAGTAAGTCAGAACTATGGCTACACCTTC
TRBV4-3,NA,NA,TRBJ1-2,CASSPRSVDSSYGYTF,TGCGCCAGCAGCCCTCGGAGCGTGGATTCCTCCTATGGCTACACCTTC
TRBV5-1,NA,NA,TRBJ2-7,CASSLDGYEQYF,TGCGCCAGCAGCTTGGACGGCTACGAGCAGTACTTC
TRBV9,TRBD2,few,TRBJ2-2,CASSFGLASDTGELFF,TGTGCCAGCAGCTTCGGACTAGCTAGCGACACCGGGGAGCTGTTTTTT
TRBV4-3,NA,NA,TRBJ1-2,CASSQDRGAIYGYTF,TGCGCCAGCAGCCAAGACAGGGGAGCAATCTATGGCTACACCTTC
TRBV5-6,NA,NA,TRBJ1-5,CASSLRQTSNQPQHF,TGTGCCAGCAGCCTGAGACAGACTAGCAATCAGCCCCAGCATTTT
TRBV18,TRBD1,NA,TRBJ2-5,CASYRGGETQYF,TGTGCCAGCTACAGGGGTGGAGAGACCCAGTACTTC
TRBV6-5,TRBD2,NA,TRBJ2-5,CASSFPPRGGQETQYF,TGTGCCAGCAGTTTCCCACCACGGGGGGGCCAAGAGACCCAGTACTTC
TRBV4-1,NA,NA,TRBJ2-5,CASSQTIVTAAGRETQYF,TGCGCCAGCAGCCAAACTATCGTTACCGCGGCAGGGAGGGAGACCCAGTACTTC
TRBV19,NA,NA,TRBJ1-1,CASSRRDTEAFF,TGTGCCAGTAGCCGCCGGGACACTGAAGCTTTCTTT
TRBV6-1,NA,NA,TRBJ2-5,CASSEVAEGQYF,TGTGCCAGCAGTGAAGTTGCGGAGGGGCAGTACTTC